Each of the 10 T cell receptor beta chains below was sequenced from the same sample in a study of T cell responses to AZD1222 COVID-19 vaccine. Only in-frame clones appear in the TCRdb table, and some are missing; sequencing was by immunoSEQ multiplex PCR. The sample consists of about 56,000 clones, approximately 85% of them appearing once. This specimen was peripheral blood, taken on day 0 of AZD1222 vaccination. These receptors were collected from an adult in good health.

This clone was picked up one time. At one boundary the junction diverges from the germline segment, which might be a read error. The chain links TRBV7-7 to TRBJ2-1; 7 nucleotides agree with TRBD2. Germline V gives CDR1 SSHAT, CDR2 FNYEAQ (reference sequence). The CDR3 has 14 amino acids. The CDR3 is CASSLAGRDNEQFF. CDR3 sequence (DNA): TGTGCTAGCAGCTTGGCAGGGAGGGACAATGAGCAGTTCTTC.

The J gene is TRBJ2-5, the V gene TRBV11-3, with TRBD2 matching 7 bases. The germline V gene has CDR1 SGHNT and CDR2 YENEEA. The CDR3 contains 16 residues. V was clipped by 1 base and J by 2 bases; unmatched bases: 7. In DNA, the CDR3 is TGTGCCAGCAGCTTAGTATTCGGGGGAGGGCAAGAGACCCAGTACTTC. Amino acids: CASSLVFGGGQETQYF.

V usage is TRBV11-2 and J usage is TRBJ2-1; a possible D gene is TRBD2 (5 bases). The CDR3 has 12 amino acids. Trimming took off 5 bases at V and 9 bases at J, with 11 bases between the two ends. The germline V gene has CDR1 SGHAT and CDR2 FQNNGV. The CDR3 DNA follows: TGTGCCAGCAGCCCCAAAGGAGGTGAGCAGTTCTTC. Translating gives CASSPKGGEQFF. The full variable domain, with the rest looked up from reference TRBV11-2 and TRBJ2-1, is EAGVAQSPRYKIIEKRQSVAFWCNPISGHATLYWYQQILGQGPKLLIQFQNNGVVDDSQLPKDRFSAERLKGVDSTLKIQPAKLEDSAVYLCASSPKGGEQFFGPGTRLTVL.

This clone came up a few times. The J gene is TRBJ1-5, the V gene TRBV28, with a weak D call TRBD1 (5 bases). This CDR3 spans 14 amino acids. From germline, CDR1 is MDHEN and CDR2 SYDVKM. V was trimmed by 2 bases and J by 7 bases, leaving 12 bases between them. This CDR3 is CASSLTGGGQPQHF. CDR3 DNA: TGTGCCAGCAGTTTAACGGGGGGTGGGCAGCCCCAGCATTTT.

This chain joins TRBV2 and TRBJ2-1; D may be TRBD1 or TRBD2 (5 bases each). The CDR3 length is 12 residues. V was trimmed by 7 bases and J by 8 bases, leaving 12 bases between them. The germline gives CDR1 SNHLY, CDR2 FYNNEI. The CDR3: CASNPGSDEQFF. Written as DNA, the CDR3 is TGTGCCAGCAATCCAGGGAGTGATGAGCAGTTCTTC.

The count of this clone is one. The CDR3 loop reads CASSIETGYGYTF. The CDR3 nucleotides read TGTGCCAGTAGTATTGAGACGGGGTATGGCTACACCTTC. The chain links TRBV19 to TRBJ1-2, with unresolved D. CDR1 and CDR2 (germline): LNHDA, SQIVND (reference sequence). This CDR3 spans 13 amino acids. The V gene lost 3 bases and the J gene lost 5 bases, with 10 bases spanning the gap. Using reference TRBV19 and TRBJ1-2 for the parts outside the CDR3, the full variable domain is DGGITQSPKYLFRKEGQNVTLSCEQNLNHDAMYWYRQDPGQGLRLIYYSQIVNDFQKGDIAEGYSVSREKKESFPLTVTSAQKNPTAFYLCASSIETGYGYTFGSGTRLTVV.

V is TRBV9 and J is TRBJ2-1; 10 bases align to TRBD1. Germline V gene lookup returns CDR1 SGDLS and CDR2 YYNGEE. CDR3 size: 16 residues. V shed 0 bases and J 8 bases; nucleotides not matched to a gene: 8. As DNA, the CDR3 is TGTGCCAGCAGCGTAGGTTTAGGGACAGGGGCCCATGAGCAGTTCTTC. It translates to CASSVGLGTGAHEQFF.

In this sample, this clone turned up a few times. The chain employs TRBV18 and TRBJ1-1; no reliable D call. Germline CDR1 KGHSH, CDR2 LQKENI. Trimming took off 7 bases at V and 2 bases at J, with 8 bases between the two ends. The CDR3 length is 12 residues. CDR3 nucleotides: TGTGCCAGCTGGGCCAGAAACACTGAAGCTTTCTTT. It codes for CASWARNTEAFF.

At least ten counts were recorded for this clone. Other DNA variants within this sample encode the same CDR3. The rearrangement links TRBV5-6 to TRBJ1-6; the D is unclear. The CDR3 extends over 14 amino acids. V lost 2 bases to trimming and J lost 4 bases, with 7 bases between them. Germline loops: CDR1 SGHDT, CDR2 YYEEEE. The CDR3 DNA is TGTGCCAGCAGCTTAGCCGGGTATAATTCACCCCTCCACTTT. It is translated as CASSLAGYNSPLHF.

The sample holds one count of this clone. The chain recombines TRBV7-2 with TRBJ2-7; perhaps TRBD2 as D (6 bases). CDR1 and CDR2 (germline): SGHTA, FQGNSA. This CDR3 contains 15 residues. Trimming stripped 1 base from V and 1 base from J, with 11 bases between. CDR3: CASSLVGGKSYEQYF. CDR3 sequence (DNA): TGTGCCAGCAGCTTAGTGGGAGGCAAGTCCTACGAGCAGTACTTC.